This paragraph reports one TCR beta chain. An end of the junction differs from the germline gene, which may be a read error. The germline V gene has CDR1 SGHRS and CDR2 YFSETQ. The CDR3 loop spans 15 amino acids. Authors' analysis steps: Estimates of nucleated cell counts were drawn from the amplification of reference gene primers. Libraries were prepared by immunoSEQ multiplex PCR; TCRdb keeps only in-frame clonotypes and omits some of them. That table is the source of V, J and clone size, and D and trimming were worked out from the DNA. The table includes some 100,000 clones, 65% to 90% detected once. This entry is derived from a study of blood T cell repertoires in COVID-19.

The clonotype was recovered from a woman of 80 years or more with active or convalescent COVID-19. Sequenced material: peripheral blood. The chain combines TRBV5-1 with TRBJ1-1; D may be TRBD1 (6 bases). CDR3 sequence: CASTLLDRGATEAFF. CDR3 nucleotide sequence: TGCGCCAGCACCTTGTTGGACAGAGGGGCCACTGAAGCTTTCTTT.